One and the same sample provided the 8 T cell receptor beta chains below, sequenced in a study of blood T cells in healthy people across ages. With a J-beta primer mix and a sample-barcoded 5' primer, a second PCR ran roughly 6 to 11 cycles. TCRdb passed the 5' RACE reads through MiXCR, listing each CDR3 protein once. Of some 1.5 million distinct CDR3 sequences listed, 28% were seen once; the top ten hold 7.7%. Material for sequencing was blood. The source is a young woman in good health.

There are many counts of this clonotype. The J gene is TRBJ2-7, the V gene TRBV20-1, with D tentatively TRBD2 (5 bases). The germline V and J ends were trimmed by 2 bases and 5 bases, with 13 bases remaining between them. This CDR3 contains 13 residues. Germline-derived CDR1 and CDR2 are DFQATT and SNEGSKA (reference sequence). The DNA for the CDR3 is TGCAGTGCTAGACGGACTTTCTGGGACGAGCAGTACTTC. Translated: CSARRTFWDEQYF.

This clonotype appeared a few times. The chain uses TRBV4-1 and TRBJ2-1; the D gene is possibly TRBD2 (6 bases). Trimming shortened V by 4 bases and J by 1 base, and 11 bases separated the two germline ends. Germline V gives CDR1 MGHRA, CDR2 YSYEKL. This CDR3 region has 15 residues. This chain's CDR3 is CASSPTSISYNEQFF. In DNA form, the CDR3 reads TGCGCCAGCAGCCCGACTAGTATTTCCTACAATGAGCAGTTCTTC.

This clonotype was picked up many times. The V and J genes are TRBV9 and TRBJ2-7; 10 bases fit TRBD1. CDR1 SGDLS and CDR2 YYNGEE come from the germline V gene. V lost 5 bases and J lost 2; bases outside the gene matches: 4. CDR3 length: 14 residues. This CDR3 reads CASSVGQGTYEQYF. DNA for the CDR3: TGTGCCAGCAGTGTGGGACAGGGGACCTACGAGCAGTACTTC.

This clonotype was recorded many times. The CDR3 here is CSVGLGSYEQYF. CDR3 sequence (DNA): TGCAGCGTTGGATTAGGGTCCTACGAGCAGTACTTC. The chain employs TRBV29-1 and TRBJ2-7; D is uncertain. The V end lost 4 bases, the J end lost 1 base, and 8 bases lay between the germline ends. The length of the CDR3 is 12 residues. Germline V CDR1 and CDR2: SQVTM, ANQGSEA.

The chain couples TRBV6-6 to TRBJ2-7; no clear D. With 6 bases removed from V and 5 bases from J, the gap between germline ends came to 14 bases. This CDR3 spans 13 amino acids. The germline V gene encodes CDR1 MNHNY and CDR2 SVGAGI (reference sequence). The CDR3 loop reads CASRPLSGNEQYF. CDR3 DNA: TGTGCCAGCAGGCCTCTGTCTGGAAACGAGCAGTACTTC.

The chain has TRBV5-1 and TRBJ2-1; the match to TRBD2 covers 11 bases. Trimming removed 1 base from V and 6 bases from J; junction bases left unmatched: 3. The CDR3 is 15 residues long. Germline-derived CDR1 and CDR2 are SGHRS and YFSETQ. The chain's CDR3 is CASSLTTSGINEQFF. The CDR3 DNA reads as TGCGCCAGCAGCTTGACGACTAGCGGGATCAATGAGCAGTTCTTC.

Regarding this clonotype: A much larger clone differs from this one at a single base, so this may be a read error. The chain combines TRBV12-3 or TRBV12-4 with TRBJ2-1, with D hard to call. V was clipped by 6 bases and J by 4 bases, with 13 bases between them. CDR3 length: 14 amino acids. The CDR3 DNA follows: TGTGCCAGCAGGTTCTCAGACCTTTACAATGAGCAGTTCTTC. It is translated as CASRFSDLYNEQFF.

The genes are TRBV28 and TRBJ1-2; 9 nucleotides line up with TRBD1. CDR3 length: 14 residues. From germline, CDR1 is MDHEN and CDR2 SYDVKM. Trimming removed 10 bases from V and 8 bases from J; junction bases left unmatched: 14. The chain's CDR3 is CATTGGERVRGYTF. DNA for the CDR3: TGTGCCACCACAGGGGGCGAGAGGGTGAGGGGCTACACCTTC.